The 29 T cell receptor beta chains given below trace back to one sample, sequenced in a study of T-cell memory formation after mild COVID-19. Each CDR3 protein is one row after TCRdb ran MiXCR on the 5' RACE reads. Seen here are 150,000 to 200,000 distinct CDR3 sequences, roughly 28% observed once, and the top ten hold 12%. The sequencing sample was made of PBMCs or a T cell subset sorted from them (not recorded which). All receptors come from an adult woman who had mild COVID-19 (a few samples of this study predate the infection). Cell type and time point are not known.

The rearrangement joins TRBV6-2 or TRBV6-3 to TRBJ2-3; 8 bases are shared with TRBD2. CDR1 and CDR2 (germline): MNHEY, SVGEGT. CDR3 length: 14 residues. Trimming cost V 0 bases and J 5 bases; bases outside gene matches: 1. The CDR3 region is CASSYSSGGDTQYF. The CDR3, as DNA: TGTGCCAGCAGTTACTCGAGCGGGGGAGATACGCAGTATTTT.

The chain uses TRBV27 and TRBJ2-7; TRBD2 matches at 9 bases. Germline loops: CDR1 MNHEY, CDR2 SMNVEV (reference sequence). The CDR3 length is 14 residues. J gave up 4 bases and V 2 bases, and 3 bases lay outside the gene matches. The CDR3: CASSLISGSYEQYF. The CDR3 coding sequence is TGTGCCAGCAGTTTAATTAGCGGGAGTTACGAGCAGTACTTC.

The chain has TRBV12-3 or TRBV12-4 and TRBJ2-1; TRBD1 matches at 7 bases. The CDR3 covers 14 residues. The ends lost 8 bases at V and 5 bases at J; junction bases unmatched: 9. The CDR3 spells CASLNGQVNNEQFF. DNA of the CDR3: TGTGCCAGCCTCAACGGACAGGTAAACAATGAGCAGTTCTTC.

V and J are TRBV20-1 and TRBJ1-6, with D perhaps matching TRBD1 (6 bases). There are 19 residues in the CDR3. Germline V gene lookup returns CDR1 DFQATT and CDR2 SNEGSKA (reference sequence). V lost 0 bases and J 6 bases, leaving 24 bases between the germline ends. CDR3 bases: TGCAGTGCTAGAGATAGGTCCCTTAGACAGGACAGTTCTAATTCACCCCTCCACTTT. It translates to CSARDRSLRQDSSNSPLHF.

The chain joins TRBV29-1 to TRBJ2-5, with 8 nucleotides matching TRBD1. With V trimmed by 4 bases and J by 10 bases, 8 bases remained unmatched. The CDR3 spans 12 residues. Per germline, CDR1 SQVTM and CDR2 ANQGSEA. The CDR3 DNA reads TGCAGCGTTGTAAACCAGGGGGCAGTCCAGTACTTC. Protein sequence: CSVVNQGAVQYF.

There are a few counts of this clonotype. The chain has TRBV29-1 and TRBJ2-5; 9 nucleotides align to TRBD2. Trimming took 4 bases from V and 2 from J; bases not matched to a gene: 5. Germline CDR1 is SQVTM and CDR2 is ANQGSEA. This CDR3 region has 14 residues. The CDR3 DNA is TGCAGCGTTGGGGGGCTAGCGGGGCAAGAGACCCAGTACTTC. Amino acid sequence: CSVGGLAGQETQYF.

Judged by abundance, this clonotype is medium-sized. This sequence joins TRBV25-1 and TRBJ2-6; D is undetermined. With 5 bases removed from V and 0 bases from J, the gap between germline ends came to 5 bases. The CDR3 consists of 14 residues. The germline V gene has CDR1 MGHDK and CDR2 SYGVNS. CDR3 DNA sequence: TGTGCCAGCAGTACCGACTCTGGGGCCAACGTCCTGACTTTC. Residues: CASSTDSGANVLTF.

The table lists this clonotype with a few counts. The J gene is TRBJ1-2, the V gene TRBV12-3 or TRBV12-4; D is ambiguous. The CDR3 is made up of 12 amino acids. V lost 5 bases, J lost 2 bases, and 6 bases lay in between. CDR3 in DNA: TGTGCCAGCAGTGGAGGGAACTATGGCTACACCTTC. It specifies CASSGGNYGYTF.

Concerning this clonotype: The junction and the germline gene differ at one end; a read error may be behind it. The rearrangement links TRBV7-2 to TRBJ2-7, with a possible D match to TRBD1 (6 bases). Germline CDR1 reads SGHTA; CDR2 reads FQGNSA. This CDR3 contains 14 residues. CDR3 residues: CARSLGNRVYEQYF. Here the CDR3 DNA reads TGTGCCAGAAGCTTAGGCAACAGGGTGTACGAGCAGTACTTC.

The chain has TRBV5-1 and TRBJ1-2; D not certain. This CDR3 is built from 14 residues. Germline-derived CDR1 and CDR2 are SGHRS and YFSETQ. Trimming shortened V by 2 bases and J by 4 bases, and 12 bases separated the two germline ends. The CDR3 protein is CASSFGEQGYGYTF. The DNA of the CDR3 is TGCGCCAGCAGCTTCGGGGAACAAGGCTATGGCTACACCTTC.

The V gene is TRBV29-1, the J gene TRBJ2-5; 8 bases align to TRBD1. The germline CDR1 and CDR2 sequences are SQVTM and ANQGSEA. The CDR3 extends over 13 amino acids. V lost 6 bases to trimming and J lost 9 bases; unmatched junction nucleotides: 12. The CDR3 region has the DNA TGCAGCGTCAAGACAGGGGTCAGGGAGGCCCAGTACTTC. Protein sequence: CSVKTGVREAQYF.

This clonotype was observed a handful of times. The chain joins TRBV6-2 or TRBV6-3 to TRBJ2-7; 8 nucleotides align to TRBD1. Germline lookup yields CDR1 MNHEY and CDR2 SVGEGT. Trimming at V came to 7 bases and at J to 6 bases, leaving 8 bases not matched to a gene. The CDR3 consists of 13 residues. Written as DNA, the CDR3 is TGTGCCAGCAAGCGTGGACAGGGTGGCGAGCAGTACTTC. It yields the protein CASKRGQGGEQYF.

This clonotype was detected once. The rearrangement joins TRBV24-1 to TRBJ2-1, with D hard to call. Germline V CDR1 and CDR2: KGHDR, SFDVKD. The CDR3 contains 14 residues. With 4 bases removed from V and 5 bases from J, the gap between germline ends came to 11 bases. CDR3 sequence: CATSDYVDNNEQFF. CDR3 nucleotides: TGTGCCACCAGTGACTACGTAGACAACAATGAGCAGTTCTTC.

The rearrangement joins TRBV24-1 to TRBJ2-2; D may match TRBD1 or TRBD2 (5 bases each). The CDR3 is 16 residues long. Germline values: CDR1 KGHDR, CDR2 SFDVKD. V was clipped by 4 bases and J by 1 base, with 12 bases between them. Written as DNA, the CDR3 is TGTGCCACCAGTGAAACCGGGACGGGGAACACCGGGGAGCTGTTTTTT. Amino acids: CATSETGTGNTGELFF.

This clonotype has a handful of counts. The V gene is TRBV12-3 or TRBV12-4, the J gene TRBJ2-1; possible D gene TRBD1, 7 bases. The ends were cut back, 2 bases at V and 3 bases at J, with 14 bases in the middle. This CDR3 region has 16 residues. The CDR3 reads CASSLHSGGIYNEQFF. CDR3 nucleotides: TGTGCCAGCAGTTTACACTCAGGGGGGATCTACAATGAGCAGTTCTTC.

The chain combines TRBV10-2 with TRBJ2-1, with D possibly being TRBD2 (6 bases). CDR1 and CDR2 (germline): WSHSY, SAAADI. The CDR3 is 14 residues long. V lost 1 base and J lost 7, with 11 bases in between. CDR3: CASSEYLAWNEQFF. DNA of the CDR3: TGCGCCAGCAGTGAGTACCTAGCGTGGAATGAGCAGTTCTTC.

This clonotype came up a few times. The genes are TRBV20-1 and TRBJ2-1, with TRBD2 matching over 10 bases. V lost 0 bases and J lost 7; bases outside the gene matches: 24. There are 21 residues in the CDR3. Germline loops: CDR1 DFQATT, CDR2 SNEGSKA (reference sequence). The CDR3 reads CSARDRGLSGRAQRRENEQFF. Written as DNA, the CDR3 is TGCAGTGCTAGAGATAGGGGACTGAGCGGGAGGGCTCAGAGGCGAGAAAATGAGCAGTTCTTC.

This chain uses TRBV14 with TRBJ2-3, with a possible D match to TRBD2 (6 bases). Germline CDR1 reads SGHDN; CDR2 reads FVKESK. The V and J ends lost 4 bases and 3 bases respectively, with 17 bases between them. This CDR3 spans 16 amino acids. CDR3 DNA: TGTGCCAGCAGCCTCTACGGGGGAGGTGGAACAGATACGCAGTATTTT. Protein product: CASSLYGGGGTDTQYF.

This clonotype was found a few times. The J gene is TRBJ2-2, the V gene TRBV5-1; D may be TRBD2 (5 bases). The CDR3 totals 14 residues. V lost 6 bases and J lost 4, with 13 bases in between. Germline V gives CDR1 SGHRS, CDR2 YFSETQ. The CDR3 is CASTLRAATGELFF. DNA of the CDR3: TGCGCCAGCACTCTGAGGGCAGCCACCGGGGAGCTGTTTTTT.

This clonotype was counted many times. This chain connects TRBV7-3 to TRBJ2-1; 8 nucleotides agree with TRBD2. Germline CDR1 is SGHTA and CDR2 is FQGTGA. V was clipped by 4 bases and J by 7 bases; unmatched bases: 6. The CDR3 loop spans 14 amino acids. The CDR3 DNA reads TGTGCCAGCAGCTCGGGACTAGGAGTGAATGAGCAGTTCTTC. Its translation: CASSSGLGVNEQFF.

The gene calls are TRBV24-1 and TRBJ2-1; D is perhaps TRBD1 or TRBD2 (5 bases each). Trimming removed 6 bases from V and 6 bases from J, with 17 bases in between. This CDR3 contains 15 residues. The germline V gene has CDR1 KGHDR and CDR2 SFDVKD. CDR3 sequence (DNA): TGTGCCACCAGTTCCAGCCGACTTGGGGGCAATGAGCAGTTCTTC. It translates to CATSSSRLGGNEQFF.

V gene TRBV11-2 combines with J gene TRBJ2-3; D is ambiguous. This CDR3 has 14 amino acids. V lost 5 bases and J 3 bases, leaving 12 bases between the germline ends. Germline V lookup: CDR1 SGHAT, CDR2 FQNNGV. The chain's CDR3 is CASSHVPATDTQYF. For the CDR3, the DNA is TGTGCCAGCAGCCACGTCCCGGCGACAGATACGCAGTATTTT.

This clonotype was counted a few times. V and J are TRBV12-3 or TRBV12-4 and TRBJ2-2, with D unresolved. The V gene lost 3 bases and the J gene lost 1 base, with 6 bases spanning the gap. The CDR3 length is 14 residues. CDR3 nucleotide sequence: TGTGCCAGCAGTTTTGAGATGAACACCGGGGAGCTGTTTTTT. It encodes CASSFEMNTGELFF.

This clonotype appeared a few times. This rearrangement joins TRBV6-5 to TRBJ2-7; 12 bases fit TRBD2. The CDR3 totals 16 residues. The V segment lost 2 bases and the J segment 3 bases; nucleotides outside the gene matches: 5. Germline CDR1 MNHEY, CDR2 SVGAGI. Here the CDR3 reads CASSYPLAGGNYEQYF. DNA of the CDR3: TGTGCCAGCAGTTACCCCCTAGCGGGAGGGAACTACGAGCAGTACTTC.

This sequence joins TRBV29-1 and TRBJ1-2; 8 nucleotides match TRBD1. The CDR3 consists of 13 residues. With V trimmed by 4 bases and J by 3 bases, 4 bases remained unmatched. The germline CDR1 and CDR2 sequences are SQVTM and ANQGSEA. The CDR3 spells CSVGTGIHYGYTF. The CDR3 nucleotides read TGCAGCGTTGGGACAGGGATTCACTATGGCTACACCTTC.

This clonotype was seen a few times. This chain uses TRBV27 with TRBJ1-2, with a weak D call TRBD1 (6 bases). This CDR3 contains 13 residues. Trimming took 7 bases from V and 4 from J, leaving 13 bases between them. Germline V CDR1 and CDR2: MNHEY, SMNVEV (reference sequence). As DNA, the CDR3 is TGTGCCAGCACCCCAGGACAGTCCTATGGCTACACCTTC. This gives the protein CASTPGQSYGYTF.

This chain uses TRBV14 with TRBJ2-2, with a possible D match to TRBD2 (5 bases). In germline, CDR1 is SGHDN, CDR2 FVKESK. Trimming shortened V by 0 bases and J by 5 bases, and 22 bases separated the two germline ends. This CDR3 has 19 amino acids. The CDR3 DNA reads TGTGCCAGCAGCCAAGATCGGAGGAGAAGGTCGAGACCTACCGGGGAGCTGTTTTTT. Translation gives CASSQDRRRRSRPTGELFF.

The chain carries TRBV25-1 and TRBJ2-3; weak D call: TRBD2 (6 bases). The CDR3 contains 14 residues. Trimming cost V 4 bases and J 4 bases, with 12 bases left between them. Germline CDR1 is MGHDK and CDR2 is SYGVNS. The CDR3 spells CASSASWGADTQYF. In DNA, the CDR3 is TGTGCCAGCAGTGCTTCCTGGGGGGCAGATACGCAGTATTTT.

Ten or more counts support this clonotype. The rearrangement uses TRBV4-3 and TRBJ2-1, with a possible D match to TRBD1 (5 bases). V lost 1 base and J 4 bases, leaving 11 bases between the germline ends. The CDR3 totals 15 residues. Germline CDR1 is LGHNA and CDR2 is YSLEER. The CDR3 region is CASSQAAGPYNEQFF. Written as DNA, the CDR3 is TGCGCCAGCAGCCAAGCGGCAGGGCCATACAATGAGCAGTTCTTC.